This TCR beta chain is drawn from a study of blood T cell repertoires in COVID-19. Study summary: Nucleic acid was either cDNA or gDNA, and it came from T cells, B-cell-depleted T cells, or PBMCs.

After removal of 6 bases from V and 9 bases from J, the junction contained 9 bases not matched to a gene. CDR1 is MNHEY, CDR2 SMNVEV, per germline (reference sequence). The CDR3 extends over 16 amino acids. Authors' data handling: Researchers report that nucleated cell counts were estimated from reference gene primer amplification. Clones were read by immunoSEQ multiplex PCR, and TCRdb kept only the in-frame ones, dropping some. The V and J calls and clone size are taken from that table; D and trimming were inferred from the DNA. This table holds around 120,000 clones, around 79% found once. The chain is built from TRBV27 and TRBJ1-6; 12 bases match TRBD1. This TCR derives from a man between 65 and 85 years old with acute or convalescent COVID-19. Sequencing used peripheral blood. CDR3 nucleotide sequence: TGTGCCAGCAGCACTGGGACAGGGGGCGCGGGTTCACCCCTCCACTTT. This sequence encodes CASSTGTGGAGSPLHF.